One sample yielded the 23 T cell receptor beta chains listed below, sequenced in a study of cytomegalovirus exposure and HLA in healthy donors. The PCR contained 60 Vbeta and 13 Jbeta primers. Sequenced by immunoSEQ multiplex PCR; TCRdb stores in-frame clones only, minus some. Among about 31,000 clones listed, 65% to 70% were seen once. Material: PBMCs. The receptors originated from a middle-aged man in good health and CMV-seropositive.

The sample holds one count of this clone. V is TRBV7-2 and J is TRBJ2-1; possible D gene TRBD2, 6 bases. Trimming cost V 2 bases and J 2 bases, with 10 bases left between them. This CDR3 has 15 residues. In germline, CDR1 is SGHTA, CDR2 FQGNSA. The CDR3 region is CASSLSGVAYNEQFF. DNA of the CDR3: TGTGCCAGCAGCTTATCGGGGGTAGCCTACAATGAGCAGTTCTTC.

Written as DNA, the CDR3 is TGTGCCAGTAGTATGAGACAGGGGCCCTACGAGCAGTACTTC. Residues: CASSMRQGPYEQYF. This chain links TRBV19 with TRBJ2-7; 8 bases match TRBD1. CDR1 LNHDA and CDR2 SQIVND come from the germline V gene (reference sequence). V trimming: 3 bases; J trimming: 2 bases; junction bases outside the gene matches: 3. The CDR3 consists of 14 residues.

V is TRBV14 and J is TRBJ1-4; D ambiguous. CDR1 SGHDN and CDR2 FVKESK come from the germline V gene. CDR3 length: 11 amino acids. V lost 3 bases, J lost 12 bases, and 8 bases lay in between. The chain's CDR3 is CASSQGIELFF. CDR3 bases: TGTGCCAGCAGCCAGGGCATTGAACTGTTTTTT.

In this sample, this clone turned up a few times. The genes are TRBV7-9 and TRBJ2-1; 7 bases are shared with TRBD2. CDR3 length equals 16 residues. Germline CDR1 and CDR2: SEHNR and FQNEAQ (reference sequence). V trimming: 8 bases; J trimming: 7 bases; junction bases outside the gene matches: 17. CDR3 residues: CASVPPGGAGRNEQFF. In nucleotides, the CDR3 is TGTGCCAGCGTGCCTCCTGGGGGAGCGGGGAGGAATGAGCAGTTCTTC.

This clone occurred a few times. The chain combines TRBV2 with TRBJ1-3, with TRBD1 matching 7 bases. J lost 0 bases, V lost 6 bases, and 5 bases had no gene match. The CDR3 spans 15 residues. Germline V lookup: CDR1 SNHLY, CDR2 FYNNEI. The CDR3 coding sequence is TGTGCCAGCAGACGGGACAGAGCCTCTGGAAACACCATATATTTT. Protein product: CASRRDRASGNTIYF. Full variable domain (remainder filled in from reference TRBV2 and TRBJ1-3): EPEVTQTPSHQVTQMGQEVILRCVPISNHLYFYWYRQILGQKVEFLVSFYNNEISEKSEIFDDQFSVERPDGSNFTLKIRSTKLEDSAMYFCASRRDRASGNTIYFGEGSWLTVV.

This clone has a handful of counts. This rearrangement joins TRBV28 to TRBJ2-2; 10 positions agree with TRBD1. CDR3 length equals 16 residues. The trim removed 7 bases at V and 3 bases at J, leaving 8 bases unmatched. Germline V lookup: CDR1 MDHEN, CDR2 SYDVKM. The CDR3 DNA follows: TGTGCCAGCACGACAGGGGGCGTGGAGTACACCGGGGAGCTGTTTTTT. Residues: CASTTGGVEYTGELFF.

This clone was detected a few times. The chain recombines TRBV6-5 with TRBJ1-2, with 9 nucleotides matching TRBD1. This CDR3 is 16 amino acids long. Germline V gene sequence: CDR1 MNHEY, CDR2 SVGAGI. Unmatched junction bases numbered 6, after V lost 2 bases and J lost 2 bases. DNA of the CDR3: TGTGCCAGCAGTTACATTGGGACAGGGAGAAACTATGGCTACACCTTC. Translating gives CASSYIGTGRNYGYTF.

The chain is built from TRBV7-8 and TRBJ1-1, with D perhaps matching TRBD1 (5 bases). V dropped 3 bases and J dropped 1 base, with 9 bases sitting between them. The CDR3 covers 14 residues. CDR1 and CDR2 from the germline V gene are SGHVS and FQNEAQ. In DNA, the CDR3 is TGTGCCAGCAGCTTTCAGGGCGGGAACACTGAAGCTTTCTTT. This codes for CASSFQGGNTEAFF.

CDR3 sequence reads: CASSQPSYGYTF. Written as DNA, the CDR3 is TGTGCCAGCAGCCAACCTTCCTATGGCTACACCTTC. V and J are TRBV14 and TRBJ1-2; D unclear. The CDR3 totals 12 residues. Germline V gene sequence: CDR1 SGHDN, CDR2 FVKESK. Trimming pared 2 bases from V and 4 bases from J, leaving 5 bases between.

The rearrangement links TRBV7-9 to TRBJ2-1; 10 positions match TRBD1. The ends lost 6 bases at V and 2 bases at J; junction bases unmatched: 4. CDR1 is SEHNR, CDR2 FQNEAQ, per germline (reference sequence). This CDR3 has 15 residues. The CDR3 DNA follows: TGTGCCAGCAGGTGGGACAGGGGCACCTACAATGAGCAGTTCTTC. Its translation is CASRWDRGTYNEQFF.

The CDR3 nucleotides read TGTGCCAGCAGCTTGGGAATGACAGGGACGAACACTGAAGCTTTCTTT. This gives the protein CASSLGMTGTNTEAFF. This chain uses TRBV5-4 with TRBJ1-1; 7 nucleotides line up with TRBD1. V trimming: 0 bases; J trimming: 1 base; junction bases outside the gene matches: 6. Germline V gives CDR1 SGHNT, CDR2 YYREEE (reference sequence). The CDR3 loop spans 16 amino acids.

CDR3 DNA sequence: TGTGCCAGCAGTTTACTCCCCGGTGCGGGGGAGGGAGATACGCAGTATTTT. This translates into CASSLLPGAGEGDTQYF. The rearrangement links TRBV27 to TRBJ2-3, with 7 bases lining up with TRBD2. V shed 2 bases and J 5 bases; nucleotides not matched to a gene: 13. The CDR3 length is 17 residues. Per the germline V gene, CDR1 is MNHEY and CDR2 is SMNVEV (reference sequence).

CDR3 in DNA: TGTGCCAGCAGCAAGGGCGGGGTGAGGACTGAAGCTTTCTTT. This encodes CASSKGGVRTEAFF. This sequence joins TRBV21-1 and TRBJ1-1. TRBV21-1 is marked as a pseudogene. This CDR3 comprises 14 residues.

This clone was seen a handful of times. V is TRBV29-1 and J is TRBJ2-5, with D perhaps matching TRBD1 (7 bases). CDR3 size: 13 residues. Per the germline V gene, CDR1 is SQVTM and CDR2 is ANQGSEA. The V end lost 3 bases, the J end lost 1 base, and 9 bases lay between the germline ends. The CDR3 DNA reads TGCAGCGTTGATCAGGGGGGCCAAGAGACCCAGTACTTC. Translated: CSVDQGGQETQYF.

The CDR3 region is CASSSNLLGQESYEQYF. CDR3 in DNA: TGTGCCAGCAGCTCAAACCTCCTTGGACAGGAGTCCTACGAGCAGTACTTC. The chain is built from TRBV5-6 and TRBJ2-7, with 7 bases matching TRBD1. Germline V gene lookup returns CDR1 SGHDT and CDR2 YYEEEE. V was clipped by 3 bases and J by 1 base; unmatched bases: 13. This CDR3 has 17 residues.

The chain links TRBV21-1 to TRBJ2-1; TRBD2 reflects the table's D call only, with no check against the DNA. TRBV21-1 is marked as a pseudogene. There are 18 residues in the CDR3. CDR3 DNA: TGTGCCAGCAGCAACAGGGGATTGGGGGGGGGCCCTCGCAATGAGCAGTTCTTC. Translation: CASSNRGLGGGPRNEQFF.

J is TRBJ2-1 and V is TRBV5-6, with TRBD2 matching over 12 bases. Unmatched junction bases numbered 7, after V lost 3 bases and J lost 0 bases. From germline, CDR1 is SGHDT and CDR2 YYEEEE. There are 18 residues in the CDR3. For the CDR3, the DNA is TGTGCCAGCAGCTCCGGGACTAGCGGGTTAGGCTCCTACAATGAGCAGTTCTTC. Its protein is CASSSGTSGLGSYNEQFF.

This clone was found a few times. J is TRBJ2-2 and V is TRBV12-5, with no clear D. V lost 1 base and J 4 bases, leaving 13 bases between the germline ends. This CDR3 has 16 amino acids. Per germline, CDR1 LGHNT and CDR2 FRNRAP. The DNA for the CDR3 is TGTGCTAGTGGTTTGGAGTGGTCGGGTAGCACCGGGGAGCTGTTTTTT. Translated, it gives CASGLEWSGSTGELFF.

V is TRBV21-1 and J is TRBJ2-3; TRBD2, the table's D call, lacks a check against the DNA. TRBV21-1 is classified as a pseudogene. This CDR3 has 17 residues. The CDR3 DNA reads TGTGCCAGCCCAAAGTGGGGACTAGTAAGGAGCACAGATACGCAGTATTTT. Translating gives CASPKWGLVRSTDTQYF.

This clone has more than one count but fewer than ten. The chain has TRBV4-1 and TRBJ1-1; no definite D call. The CDR3 has 16 residues. Looked up from germline, CDR1 is MGHRA and CDR2 is YSYEKL. V was trimmed by 0 bases and J by 4 bases, leaving 15 bases between them. This CDR3 is CASSQDKASRGTEAFF. Here the CDR3 DNA reads TGCGCCAGCAGCCAAGATAAGGCCAGCCGGGGCACTGAAGCTTTCTTT.

The rearrangement uses TRBV6-4 and TRBJ2-3; 11 nucleotides agree with TRBD1. The CDR3 covers 16 residues. Looked up from germline, CDR1 is MRHNA and CDR2 is SNTAGT. J gave up 4 bases and V 3 bases, and 6 bases lay outside the gene matches. CDR3 in amino acids: CASSDGQGASSDTQYF. CDR3 bases: TGTGCCAGCAGTGATGGACAGGGGGCTTCTTCAGATACGCAGTATTTT.

This chain joins TRBV19 and TRBJ1-6; TRBD1 matches at 7 bases. The V gene's germline CDR1 is LNHDA and CDR2 SQIVND (reference sequence). The ends lost 8 bases at V and 3 bases at J; junction bases unmatched: 7. This CDR3 comprises 15 residues. CDR3 sequence reads: CASSFTGVYNSPLHF. CDR3 DNA: TGTGCCAGTTCTTTTACAGGGGTCTATAATTCACCCCTCCACTTT.

The chain recombines TRBV9 with TRBJ2-1; D perhaps matches TRBD1 (6 bases). V shed 0 bases and J shed 6 bases, with 10 bases lying between them. This CDR3 spans 14 amino acids. Germline V gene lookup returns CDR1 SGDLS and CDR2 YYNGEE. The CDR3 region has the DNA TGTGCCAGCAGCGTAGACCCAGGGGCCAATGAGCAGTTCTTC. Translating gives CASSVDPGANEQFF.